This T cell receptor beta chain was sequenced for a study of T cell responses to AZD1222 COVID-19 vaccine. Overall study results and limits: Clonal diversity was possibly underestimated, and the donors were mostly white British, with more females. Two doses of AZD1222 preceded a rise in Spike-specific TCR breadth and depth.

This clone is termed large (0.1 to 1%). Its antigen is as yet unknown. Sequenced by immunoSEQ multiplex PCR; TCRdb stores in-frame clones only, minus some. This table holds roughly 100,000 clones, 90% found once. Germline V CDR1 and CDR2: SGDLS, YYNGEE. The ends lost 2 bases at V and 7 bases at J; junction bases unmatched: 4. This CDR3 is built from 14 residues. This material consisted of peripheral blood, taken on day 0 of AZD1222 vaccination. The source is an adult in good health. The chain uses TRBV9 and TRBJ2-3; 10 nucleotides agree with TRBD2. The CDR3 reads CASSVPSGGNTQYF. The CDR3 DNA is TGTGCCAGCAGCGTCCCTAGCGGGGGAAATACGCAGTATTTT.